This TCR beta chain emerged from a study of T-cell memory formation after mild COVID-19. This clonotype showed up many times. The CDR3 totals 14 residues. Germline CDR1 is SGDLS and CDR2 is YYNGEE. Trimming took off 6 bases at V and 8 bases at J, with 18 bases between the two ends. From the 5' RACE reads, TCRdb called clonotypes with MiXCR, one entry per CDR3 protein. This table has a few hundred thousand distinct CDR3 sequences, about an eighth appearing once. The specimen was PBMCs or a T cell subset sorted from them (not recorded which). This chain links TRBV9 with TRBJ2-1; D uncertain. This receptor was obtained from a man between 18 and 35 years old who had mild COVID-19 (a few samples of this study predate the infection). Cell type and time point are not known. The CDR3 nucleotides are TGTGCCAGCACCGTGGACGGGTCCGTCCATGAGCAGTTCTTC. This sequence encodes CASTVDGSVHEQFF.